One sample yielded the 15 T cell receptor beta chains listed below, sequenced in a study of human versus mouse CDR3 diversity and MHC coevolution. Profiled with immunoSEQ multiplex PCR; TCRdb holds only in-frame clones, not every one. This table holds roughly 80,000 clones, under 95% found once. Sequencing used naive CD4+ T cells from blood. The subset denotes: CD45RO-negative CD62L-positive naive CD4 T cells. Every receptor here comes from a person between 25 and 70 years old in good health.

The chain is built from TRBV5-4 and TRBJ2-2, with D possibly TRBD2 on 6 matching bases. The length of the CDR3 is 15 residues. The germline V and J ends were trimmed by 1 base and 5 bases, with 12 bases remaining between them. The V gene's germline CDR1 is SGHNT and CDR2 YYREEE (reference sequence). CDR3 DNA sequence: TGTGCCAGCAGCTTGTTCGGGGGAAAGACCGGGGAGCTGTTTTTT. Encoded protein: CASSLFGGKTGELFF.

Remarks on this clone: One junction end does not reproduce the germline sequence, and a read error may be involved. Different DNA sequences within this sample yield the same CDR3. The chain uses TRBV19 and TRBJ2-7; 11 bases map to TRBD1. This CDR3 region has 16 residues. Germline V lookup: CDR1 LNHDA, CDR2 SQIVND (reference sequence). In nucleotides, the CDR3 is TGCGCCAGTAGTACACGGACAGGGGGCCGTCCCTACGAGCAGTACTTC. As protein: CASSTRTGGRPYEQYF.

In DNA, the CDR3 is TGTGCCAGCTCTCGGACAGACCCCATATTACGAAACTCCTACAATGAGCAGTTCTTC. Its protein is CASSRTDPILRNSYNEQFF. The rearrangement links TRBV18 to TRBJ2-1; the D gene is possibly TRBD1 (6 bases). V lost 6 bases and J lost 0, with 24 bases in between. This CDR3 contains 19 residues. CDR1 is KGHSH and CDR2 is LQKENI in the germline V gene.

The chain carries TRBV2 and TRBJ2-1; TRBD1 matches at 7 bases. Losses at the gene ends were 6 bases for V and 6 bases for J; bases not matched to a gene: 14. The CDR3 has 16 amino acids. Per germline, CDR1 SNHLY and CDR2 FYNNEI. CDR3 DNA sequence: TGTGCCAGCAGCCGCCCGCAAGACAGGGTAACCAATGAGCAGTTCTTC. As protein: CASSRPQDRVTNEQFF.

The chain carries TRBV7-3 and TRBJ2-1, with a possible D match to TRBD2 (5 bases). Germline loops: CDR1 SGHTA, CDR2 FQGTGA. V lost 0 bases to trimming and J lost 5 bases, with 17 bases between them. The CDR3 covers 17 residues. The CDR3 nucleotides are TGTGCCAGCAGCTTAACCCTATTAACCGGGGATAACAATGAGCAGTTCTTC. As protein: CASSLTLLTGDNNEQFF.

The J gene is TRBJ2-1, the V gene TRBV4-1, with 12 bases aligning to TRBD2. The CDR3 consists of 17 residues. Germline V gene lookup returns CDR1 MGHRA and CDR2 YSYEKL. V shed 1 base, J shed 7 bases, and the junction held 8 bases outside the gene matches. The CDR3: CASSQGESSGGANEQFF. The CDR3 DNA reads TGCGCCAGCAGCCAAGGGGAGTCTAGCGGGGGGGCAAATGAGCAGTTCTTC.

A note on this clone: Other DNA sequences from this sample encode an identical CDR3 as well. The CDR3 region is CAWSSGSNSPLHF. The CDR3 DNA reads as TGTGCCTGGAGTAGTGGCAGTAATTCACCCCTCCACTTT. V is TRBV30 and J is TRBJ1-6, with D unclear. The germline V and J ends were trimmed by 2 bases and 6 bases, with 8 bases remaining between them. Germline V CDR1 and CDR2: GTSNPN, SVGIG (reference sequence). The CDR3 length is 13 residues.

The count of this clone is one. The CDR3 here is CASSLGGVGEQFF. CDR3 coding DNA: TGTGCCAGCAGCCTGGGGGGAGTTGGTGAGCAGTTCTTC. The rearrangement uses TRBV11-2 and TRBJ2-1; D possibly corresponds to TRBD2 (6 bases). The CDR3 runs 13 residues. The germline V and J ends were trimmed by 5 bases and 9 bases, with 14 bases remaining between them. Germline V gene lookup returns CDR1 SGHAT and CDR2 FQNNGV.

In this sample, this clone turned up once. The rearrangement joins TRBV19 to TRBJ1-1, with D perhaps matching TRBD1 (6 bases). The germline V gene encodes CDR1 LNHDA and CDR2 SQIVND (reference sequence). The V and J ends lost 6 bases and 1 base respectively, with 6 bases between them. This CDR3 is built from 12 residues. The CDR3 nucleotides are TGTGCCAGTAGGACAGGGAACACTGAAGCTTTCTTT. This codes for CASRTGNTEAFF.

The chain links TRBV19 to TRBJ2-3, with 9 bases lining up with TRBD1. Germline CDR1 and CDR2: LNHDA and SQIVND (reference sequence). V shed 3 bases and J 6 bases; nucleotides not matched to a gene: 7. This CDR3 contains 15 residues. This CDR3 reads CASSIGTGGWDTQYF. The DNA for the CDR3 is TGTGCCAGTAGTATCGGTACAGGGGGCTGGGATACGCAGTATTTT.

The chain recombines TRBV11-2 with TRBJ2-5, with D perhaps matching TRBD2 (6 bases). The J call may be in error: the DNA end matches TRBJ2-7 better. This CDR3 comprises 14 residues. Germline values: CDR1 SGHAT, CDR2 FQNNGV. The CDR3 is CASSLIGLASEQYF. The CDR3 coding sequence is TGTGCCAGCAGCTTAATTGGGCTAGCGAGCGAGCAGTACTTC.

The chain joins TRBV19 to TRBJ2-4; 7 nucleotides line up with TRBD2. V trimming: 7 bases; J trimming: 2 bases; junction bases outside the gene matches: 5. The germline V gene has CDR1 LNHDA and CDR2 SQIVND (reference sequence). This CDR3 is built from 14 residues. CDR3 amino acids: CASNWEGSKNIQYF. The CDR3 DNA follows: TGTGCCAGTAACTGGGAGGGTTCCAAAAACATTCAGTACTTC.

The genes are TRBV6-1 and TRBJ2-2; the D gene is possibly TRBD2 (5 bases). V lost 1 base and J 6 bases, leaving 12 bases between the germline ends. The CDR3 contains 15 residues. Germline-derived CDR1 and CDR2 are MNHNS and SASEGT. The CDR3 bases are TGTGCCAGCAGTGAAGAAAACGGGGTTCCCGGGGAGCTGTTTTTT. Translation gives CASSEENGVPGELFF.

This clone was detected only once. J is TRBJ2-5 and V is TRBV19; TRBD2 aligns across 13 bases. V lost 5 bases and J lost 4; bases outside the gene matches: 4. Germline V lookup: CDR1 LNHDA, CDR2 SQIVND (reference sequence). The CDR3 runs 15 residues. CDR3 region: CASSQLAGGPETQYF. CDR3 bases: TGTGCCAGTAGTCAACTAGCGGGAGGGCCAGAGACCCAGTACTTC.

This chain uses TRBV2 with TRBJ2-5; no clear D. Germline lookup yields CDR1 SNHLY and CDR2 FYNNEI. V was pared by 4 bases and J by 7 bases, with 13 bases between. The CDR3 spans 13 residues. This CDR3 reads CASSVASYSTQYF. CDR3 sequence (DNA): TGTGCCAGCAGTGTGGCTTCGTATTCGACCCAGTACTTC.